Shown below are 8 T cell receptor beta chains from a single sample sequenced in a study of cytomegalovirus exposure and HLA in healthy donors. Sequencing used immunoSEQ multiplex PCR; TCRdb keeps in-frame clones, though not all of them. The repertoire holds tens of thousands of clones, with about 96% as singletons. Sequencing was carried out using PBMCs. The receptors originated from a young woman in good health and CMV-seronegative.

The CDR3: CASSLEGTGWNEQYF. In DNA form, the CDR3 reads TGTGCCAGCAGTTTAGAGGGGACAGGGTGGAACGAGCAGTACTTC. The V and J genes are TRBV27 and TRBJ2-7; 9 bases line up with TRBD1. The germline gives CDR1 MNHEY, CDR2 SMNVEV (reference sequence). CDR3 size: 15 residues. J gave up 5 bases and V 2 bases, and 7 bases lay outside the gene matches.

CDR3 loop: CASSPDPGLAGHYFYEQYF. As DNA, the CDR3 is TGTGCCAGCAGCCCAGACCCGGGACTAGCGGGACACTACTTCTACGAGCAGTACTTC. The gene calls are TRBV7-6 and TRBJ2-7; 13 nucleotides agree with TRBD2. The CDR3 is made up of 19 amino acids. The V and J ends lost 5 bases and 3 bases, in that order; junction bases with no gene match: 16. Germline assignment: CDR1 SGHVS and CDR2 FNYEAQ.

V and J are TRBV18 and TRBJ2-1, with D hard to call. The V end lost 9 bases, the J end lost 8 bases, and 17 bases lay between the germline ends. CDR1 and CDR2 (germline): KGHSH, LQKENI. This CDR3 has 13 residues. The CDR3 is CASLSYLVDEQFF. As DNA, the CDR3 is TGTGCCAGTCTTTCTTATTTAGTGGATGAGCAGTTCTTC.

J is TRBJ2-2 and V is TRBV10-3; 8 bases agree with TRBD2. Germline V gene lookup returns CDR1 ENHRY and CDR2 SYGVKD. CDR3 size: 17 residues. Trimming took 2 bases from V and 0 from J; bases not matched to a gene: 5. CDR3 region: CAISETSGPANTGELFF. CDR3 DNA sequence: TGTGCCATCAGTGAGACTAGCGGACCAGCGAACACCGGGGAGCTGTTTTTT.

The CDR3 sequence is CASTNSQGQYF. For the CDR3, the DNA is TGTGCCAGCACCAACAGCCAGGGGCAGTACTTC. J is TRBJ2-7 and V is TRBV6-5; tentatively, D is TRBD1 (5 bases). Germline CDR1 MNHEY, CDR2 SVGAGI. The germline V and J ends were trimmed by 7 bases and 9 bases, with 13 bases remaining between them. The CDR3 totals 11 residues.

This clone was found once. The gene calls are TRBV5-4 and TRBJ2-3, with TRBD2 matching 13 bases. From germline, CDR1 is SGHNT and CDR2 YYREEE (reference sequence). The V gene end was trimmed by 3 bases and the J gene end by 1 base; junction bases not matched to a gene: 5. The CDR3 spans 17 residues. The CDR3 nucleotides read TGTGCCAGCAGCTCCGGGACTAGCGGGAAAGGCACAGATACGCAGTATTTT. Its translation is CASSSGTSGKGTDTQYF.

The rearrangement links TRBV18 to TRBJ2-7, with a possible D match to TRBD2 (5 bases). V was cut by 5 bases and J by 2 bases, with 10 bases left in between. The CDR3 runs to 13 residues. Per germline, CDR1 KGHSH and CDR2 LQKENI. Here the CDR3 reads CASSSDLAYEQYF. The CDR3 nucleotides read TGTGCCAGCTCATCGGACTTAGCCTACGAGCAGTACTTC. The full variable domain, in which reference TRBV18 and TRBJ2-7 provide the parts outside the CDR3, is NAGVMQNPRHLVRRRGQEARLRCSPMKGHSHVYWYRQLPEEGLKFMVYLQKENIIDESGMPKERFSAEFPKEGPSILRIQQVVRGDSAAYFCASSSDLAYEQYFGPGTRLTVT.

The CDR3 is CASSLLGRQGSTYEQYF. As DNA, the CDR3 is TGTGCCAGCAGTTTATTAGGGAGACAGGGGTCTACATACGAGCAGTACTTC. The genes are TRBV27 and TRBJ2-7, with TRBD1 matching 8 bases. The CDR3 is 17 amino acids. Germline V gene sequence: CDR1 MNHEY, CDR2 SMNVEV (reference sequence). With 1 base clipped from V and 4 bases from J, the junction kept 12 bases outside the gene matches.